This TCR beta chain is drawn from a study of T cell responses to AZD1222 COVID-19 vaccine. Note on this clone: Its antigen remains unknown.

The method was immunoSEQ multiplex PCR; TCRdb's version includes in-frame clones alone and lacks a portion of them. The sample carries 95,000 to 150,000 clones, roughly 93% recorded once. CDR3 size: 16 residues. Study-wide findings and caveats: Repertoire samples came only from after the peak T cell response. The reported proportion of spike-specific TCRs targeting unmutated variant regions was nearly half. Spike-wide coverage was observed for vaccine-associated CD4 TCRs, with dominant responses at 160-218 and 743-854.

Sample: peripheral blood, taken on day 0 of AZD1222 vaccination. The genes are TRBV12-1 and TRBJ1-2. TRBV12-1 is a known pseudogene. The TCR was taken from an adult in good health. The CDR3: CASSPTRDGLFYGYTF. The CDR3 nucleotides read TGTGCCAGCAGCCCTACGAGGGACGGCCTCTTCTATGGCTACACCTTC.